This T cell receptor (beta chain) originates from a study of glioma-infiltrating T cells after dendritic cell vaccination. Study at large: Three intradermal dendritic cell vaccine injections were given every two weeks.

Data came from immunoSEQ multiplex PCR; TCRdb stores just in-frame clones and leaves some out. This repertoire shows 80,000 to 100,000 clones, 75% to 85% found once; its top ten account for roughly 5.6%. J gave up 6 bases and V 4 bases, and 12 bases lay outside the gene matches. This CDR3 region has 16 residues. Germline loops: CDR1 SGHNT, CDR2 YYREEE (reference sequence). V and J are TRBV5-4 and TRBJ2-4, with TRBD2 identical over 8 bases. Sample: blood, taken before dendritic cell vaccination. The TCR comes from a human donor with glioblastoma. In nucleotides, the CDR3 is TGTGCCAGCAGCCCGGGGGGGGCCCAAGGGGTAAACATTCAGTACTTC. Its translation is CASSPGGAQGVNIQYF. The full variable domain, its missing parts supplied by reference TRBV5-4 and TRBJ2-4, is ETGVTQSPTHLIKTRGQQVTLRCSSQSGHNTVSWYQQALGQGPQFIFQYYREEENGRGNFPPRFSGLQFPNYSSELNVNALELDDSALYLCASSPGGAQGVNIQYFGAGTRLSVL.